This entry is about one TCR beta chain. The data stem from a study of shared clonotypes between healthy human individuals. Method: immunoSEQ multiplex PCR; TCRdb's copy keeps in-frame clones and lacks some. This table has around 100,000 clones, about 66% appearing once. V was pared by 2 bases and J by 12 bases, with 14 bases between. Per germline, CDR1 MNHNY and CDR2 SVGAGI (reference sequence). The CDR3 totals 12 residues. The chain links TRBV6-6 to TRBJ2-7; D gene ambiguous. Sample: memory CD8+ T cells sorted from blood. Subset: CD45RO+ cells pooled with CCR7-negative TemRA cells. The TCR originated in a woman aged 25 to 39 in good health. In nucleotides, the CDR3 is TGTGCCAGCAGTTACACCTCCAGTGTGACGTACTTC. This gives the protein CASSYTSSVTYF.